The next 32 T cell receptor beta chains were all read from a single sample in a study of T-cell reconstitution after alpha-beta-depleted transplantation in children. It was with unique molecular identifiers that the TCRbeta library was prepared. TCRdb independently ran MiXCR on the PCR reads; one entry per CDR3 protein. The sample lists almost 500,000 distinct CDR3 sequences, approximately 12% occurring once. The specimen comprised PBMCs from the stem cell graft donor, sampled from the stem cell graft. The receptor source for this set is a human donor who donated a stem cell graft to a child with combined immunodeficiency.

This clonotype was seen repeatedly, ten times or more. V gene TRBV7-2 combines with J gene TRBJ2-5; D uncertain. This CDR3 spans 10 amino acids. Germline values: CDR1 SGHTA, CDR2 FQGNSA. V was clipped by 8 bases and J by 5 bases, with 6 bases between them. CDR3 coding DNA: TGTGCCAGCTTCGGGGAGACCCAGTACTTC. Encoded protein: CASFGETQYF.

This clonotype was counted ten times or more. The V call is TRBV12-3 or TRBV12-4, the J call TRBJ2-7, with unresolved D. Trimming left V 1 base short and J 4 bases short, with 5 bases between. This CDR3 comprises 12 residues. CDR3 DNA: TGTGCCAGCAGTTTAGGAAGGTACGAGCAGTACTTC. Protein: CASSLGRYEQYF.

DNA of the CDR3: TGTGCCAGCTTGAGGGAGGGCCCGAACTCTGGAAACACCATATATTTT. Translation: CASLREGPNSGNTIYF. The chain recombines TRBV2 with TRBJ1-3; D unclear. This CDR3 has 16 residues. The ends were cut back, 8 bases at V and 0 bases at J, with 17 bases in the middle. Germline V gene sequence: CDR1 SNHLY, CDR2 FYNNEI.

This clonotype has just a few counts. This rearrangement joins TRBV12-3 or TRBV12-4 to TRBJ2-3, with a tentative D call TRBD2 (6 bases). The V end lost 5 bases, the J end lost 6 bases, and 21 bases lay between the germline ends. This CDR3 has 16 amino acids. The CDR3 loop is CASSPTAGRGGDTQYF. In nucleotides, the CDR3 is TGTGCCAGCAGTCCCACGGCCGGGCGGGGCGGGGATACGCAGTATTTT.

The chain carries TRBV20-1 and TRBJ2-4, with 13 bases fitting TRBD2. The CDR3 loop spans 19 amino acids. The germline V gene encodes CDR1 DFQATT and CDR2 SNEGSKA (reference sequence). Germline trimming cut 5 bases from V and 0 bases from J; bases unmatched to any gene: 13. This CDR3 is CSAGGLAGDFILAKNIQYF. CDR3 in DNA: TGCAGTGCTGGAGGACTAGCGGGGGACTTCATTCTAGCCAAAAACATTCAGTACTTC.

The chain couples TRBV20-1 to TRBJ1-4; the D gene is possibly TRBD1 (6 bases). Trimming took 4 bases from V and 13 from J, leaving 19 bases between them. Germline V CDR1 and CDR2: DFQATT, SNEGSKA (reference sequence). This CDR3 has 13 amino acids. CDR3 loop: CSATKTGRARLFF. As DNA, the CDR3 is TGCAGTGCTACTAAGACAGGCCGGGCGAGACTGTTTTTT.

The sample holds a few counts of this clonotype. The chain couples TRBV5-6 to TRBJ2-5; TRBD1 matches at 9 bases. Germline V gene data show CDR1 as SGHDT and CDR2 as YYEEEE. V shed 1 base, J shed 5 bases, and the junction held 6 bases outside the gene matches. The CDR3 totals 15 residues. Here the CDR3 DNA reads TGTGCCAGCAGCTTGTGGGACAGGGAGGGGGAGACCCAGTACTTC. It codes for CASSLWDREGETQYF. Looking up the rest from reference TRBV5-6 and TRBJ2-5 gives the full variable domain: DAGVTQSPTHLIKTRGQQVTLRCSPKSGHDTVSWYQQALGQGPQFIFQYYEEEERQRGNFPDRFSGHQFPNYSSELNVNALLLGDSALYLCASSLWDREGETQYFGPGTRLLVL.

The J gene is TRBJ1-5, the V gene TRBV5-6; D is ambiguous. Germline V gene sequence: CDR1 SGHDT, CDR2 YYEEEE. The CDR3 covers 13 residues. Trimming stripped 5 bases from V and 4 bases from J, with 10 bases between. The CDR3 region is CASSFGRNQPQHF. The DNA for the CDR3 is TGTGCCAGCAGTTTCGGACGGAATCAGCCCCAGCATTTT. The variable domain in full, with the rest retrieved from reference TRBV5-6 and TRBJ1-5, is DAGVTQSPTHLIKTRGQQVTLRCSPKSGHDTVSWYQQALGQGPQFIFQYYEEEERQRGNFPDRFSGHQFPNYSSELNVNALLLGDSALYLCASSFGRNQPQHFGDGTRLSIL.

This clonotype was counted only a few times. This chain links TRBV7-9 with TRBJ2-3, with TRBD2 matching over 8 bases. The germline V gene encodes CDR1 SEHNR and CDR2 FQNEAQ (reference sequence). This CDR3 has 15 amino acids. V was pared by 3 bases and J by 2 bases, with 4 bases of the junction left unmatched. The CDR3 sequence is CASSFRGGVTDTQYF. The CDR3 nucleotides are TGTGCCAGCAGCTTCCGGGGGGGCGTCACAGATACGCAGTATTTT.

V and J are TRBV7-9 and TRBJ2-3, with 8 bases identical to TRBD2. The germline V gene encodes CDR1 SEHNR and CDR2 FQNEAQ (reference sequence). The V gene end was trimmed by 8 bases and the J gene end by 0 bases; junction bases not matched to a gene: 7. This CDR3 comprises 15 residues. In DNA, the CDR3 is TGTGCCAGCGCACAGCCTAGCGGGAGCACAGATACGCAGTATTTT. Protein: CASAQPSGSTDTQYF.

Ten or more counts support this clonotype. V usage is TRBV12-3 or TRBV12-4 and J usage is TRBJ2-3; 13 nucleotides match TRBD2. V gave up 4 bases and J gave up 2 bases; unmatched junction bases: 3. The CDR3 runs 16 residues. The chain's CDR3 is CASSSGTSGDTDTQYF. The CDR3 nucleotides are TGTGCCAGCAGTTCCGGGACTAGCGGGGACACAGATACGCAGTATTTT.

A few counts support this clonotype. The chain couples TRBV6-1 to TRBJ1-1; D uncertain. The germline gives CDR1 MNHNS, CDR2 SASEGT. The CDR3 sequence is 13 residues long. V was shortened by 9 bases and J by 3 bases, with 14 bases between the two germline ends. CDR3 in DNA: TGTGCCAGTACGTCTCGGGTGGACACTGAAGCTTTCTTT. It codes for CASTSRVDTEAFF.

This clonotype came up once. For the CDR3, the DNA is TGTGCCAGCAGTCAGGACAGGTTGTCGCAGTATTTT. Its translation is CASSQDRLSQYF. J is TRBJ2-3 and V is TRBV28, with 7 bases fitting TRBD1. The CDR3 has 12 residues. J gave up 10 bases and V 5 bases, and 6 bases lay outside the gene matches. CDR1 and CDR2 (germline): MDHEN, SYDVKM. The full variable domain, its missing parts supplied by reference TRBV28 and TRBJ2-3, is DVKVTQSSRYLVKRTGEKVFLECVQDMDHENMFWYRQDPGLGLRLIYFSYDVKMKEKGDIPEGYSVSREKKERFSLILESASTNQTSMYLCASSQDRLSQYFGPGTRLTVL.

This clonotype has a count of ten or more. V and J are TRBV9 and TRBJ1-2, with TRBD1 matching over 7 bases. The CDR3 runs to 14 residues. J gave up 8 bases and V 5 bases, and 12 bases lay outside the gene matches. CDR1 and CDR2 from the germline V gene are SGDLS and YYNGEE. CDR3 protein: CASRGDSLVWGYTF. The CDR3 DNA follows: TGTGCCAGCAGAGGGGACAGTCTTGTCTGGGGCTACACCTTC.

This clonotype has more than one count but fewer than ten. The chain joins TRBV7-2 to TRBJ2-1; no definite D call. The CDR3 loop spans 13 amino acids. With 3 bases removed from V and 4 bases from J, the gap between germline ends came to 7 bases. Germline lookup yields CDR1 SGHTA and CDR2 FQGNSA. The CDR3 DNA reads as TGTGCCAGCAGCTTGATGGATTACAATGAGCAGTTCTTC. This codes for CASSLMDYNEQFF. Combining the CDR3 with reference TRBV7-2 and TRBJ2-1 gives the whole variable domain GAGVSQSPSNKVTEKGKDVELRCDPISGHTALYWYRQSLGQGLEFLIYFQGNSAPDKSGLPSDRFSAERTGGSVSTLTIQRTQQEDSAVYLCASSLMDYNEQFFGPGTRLTVL.

This clonotype has just a few counts. This chain connects TRBV27 to TRBJ2-1; 13 bases are shared with TRBD2. CDR1 MNHEY and CDR2 SMNVEV come from the germline V gene (reference sequence). The CDR3 contains 16 residues. The ends lost 4 bases at V and 6 bases at J; junction bases unmatched: 6. The CDR3: CASSSGTSGVRNEQFF. CDR3 DNA: TGTGCCAGCAGTTCCGGGACTAGCGGGGTTCGCAATGAGCAGTTCTTC.

This clonotype was found many times. V usage is TRBV5-5 and J usage is TRBJ1-4; TRBD1 is a possible D gene (6 bases). V lost 2 bases and J 3 bases, leaving 8 bases between the germline ends. The CDR3 covers 14 residues. Germline CDR1 reads SGHKS; CDR2 reads YYEKEE (reference sequence). The CDR3 coding sequence is TGTGCCAGCAGCTTAGGACAGCCTAATGAAAAACTGTTTTTT. Protein product: CASSLGQPNEKLFF.

This clonotype was counted between two and nine times. The CDR3 bases are TGTGCCAGCGCGCAGGGGACTCGCACAGATACGCAGTATTTT. It yields the protein CASAQGTRTDTQYF. The chain uses TRBV6-2 or TRBV6-3 and TRBJ2-3; either TRBD1 or TRBD2 may supply D (6 bases each). Trimming stripped 8 bases from V and 1 base from J, with 13 bases between. The germline CDR1 and CDR2 sequences are MNHEY and SVGEGT. The CDR3 sequence is 14 residues long.

The chain recombines TRBV2 with TRBJ2-7; 8 bases map to TRBD1. Germline CDR1 SNHLY, CDR2 FYNNEI. J was trimmed by 4 bases and V by 6 bases; bases with no gene match: 8. The length of the CDR3 is 14 residues. The CDR3 DNA follows: TGTGCCAGCAGGGGTATCAGGGGGCTATACGAGCAGTACTTC. It encodes CASRGIRGLYEQYF.

About this clonotype: Just one base apart from a much larger clone, this may be a read error. The rearrangement uses TRBV19 and TRBJ2-1, with unresolved D. V was trimmed by 10 bases and J by 5 bases, leaving 6 bases between them. This CDR3 has 10 amino acids. Germline V gene data show CDR1 as LNHDA and CDR2 as SQIVND (reference sequence). CDR3 DNA sequence: TGTGCCACTGGAGACAATGAGCAGTTCTTC. It specifies CATGDNEQFF.

The rearrangement links TRBV7-8 to TRBJ1-5, with 7 positions matching TRBD1. Germline V gives CDR1 SGHVS, CDR2 FQNEAQ. V lost 5 bases, J lost 0 bases, and 13 bases stayed unmatched. The CDR3 loop spans 18 amino acids. The CDR3 reads CASSPLGDSVYSNQPQHF. The DNA of the CDR3 is TGTGCCAGCAGCCCTCTTGGGGACAGCGTATATAGCAATCAGCCCCAGCATTTT.

The V call is TRBV27, the J call TRBJ2-3; perhaps TRBD1 as D (6 bases). V dropped 8 bases and J dropped 4 bases, with 19 bases sitting between them. The CDR3 runs 15 residues. Germline V gene data show CDR1 as MNHEY and CDR2 as SMNVEV (reference sequence). The CDR3, as DNA: TGTGCCAGCGCCTGGGGGCCGGGTAGCCCAGATACGCAGTATTTT. Its translation is CASAWGPGSPDTQYF.

This clonotype was detected only a few times. The chain's CDR3 is CASSLVGGGHNEQFF. As DNA, the CDR3 is TGTGCCAGCAGTTTAGTAGGCGGGGGACACAATGAGCAGTTCTTC. This rearrangement joins TRBV12-3 or TRBV12-4 to TRBJ2-1; 7 bases fit TRBD2. The CDR3 sequence is 15 residues long. J was trimmed by 5 bases and V by 1 base; bases with no gene match: 5.

The sample holds many counts of this clonotype. The chain uses TRBV6-6 and TRBJ2-7; TRBD1 aligns across 10 bases. Germline CDR1 reads MNHNY; CDR2 reads SVGAGI (reference sequence). Trimming cost V 7 bases and J 4 bases; bases outside gene matches: 4. The CDR3 is 13 residues long. This CDR3 reads CASKGQGFYEQYF. The CDR3 DNA sequence: TGTGCCAGCAAGGGACAGGGGTTTTACGAGCAGTACTTC.

This clonotype came up many times. This chain connects TRBV7-9 to TRBJ2-7; 7 bases match TRBD1. J was trimmed by 4 bases and V by 5 bases; bases with no gene match: 2. Looked up from germline, CDR1 is SEHNR and CDR2 is FQNEAQ (reference sequence). This CDR3 is 12 amino acids long. The CDR3 region has the DNA TGTGCCAGCAGCCTGACAGGGTACGAGCAGTACTTC. Its translation is CASSLTGYEQYF.

This clonotype was seen once. The gene calls are TRBV12-3 or TRBV12-4 and TRBJ2-7, with D uncertain. The CDR3 covers 11 residues. Trimming took 8 bases from V and 6 from J, leaving 11 bases between them. The CDR3 DNA is TGTGCCAGCGCGCGAGGCAGCGAGCAGTACTTC. Encoded protein: CASARGSEQYF.

This clonotype has just a few counts. This chain joins TRBV29-1 and TRBJ2-1; no definite D call. The V end was cut by 3 bases, the J end by 3 bases, with 9 bases between. Germline-derived CDR1 and CDR2 are SQVTM and ANQGSEA. This CDR3 spans 13 amino acids. This CDR3 is CSVDDGVYNEQFF. The CDR3 DNA reads TGCAGCGTTGATGATGGGGTCTACAATGAGCAGTTCTTC.

This chain links TRBV28 with TRBJ2-1; 9 bases align to TRBD2. Germline V lookup: CDR1 MDHEN, CDR2 SYDVKM. The V gene end was trimmed by 3 bases and the J gene end by 4 bases; junction bases not matched to a gene: 4. This CDR3 is 15 amino acids long. The CDR3 protein is CASSFPLAGYNEQFF. CDR3 sequence (DNA): TGTGCCAGCAGTTTTCCCCTAGCGGGATACAATGAGCAGTTCTTC.

This clonotype was counted many times. V gene TRBV5-1 combines with J gene TRBJ2-7; D remains ambiguous. Germline CDR1 reads SGHRS; CDR2 reads YFSETQ. V was clipped by 0 bases and J by 1 base, with 8 bases between them. The CDR3 has 14 residues. This chain's CDR3 is CASSLEVASYEQYF. CDR3 coding DNA: TGCGCCAGCAGCTTGGAAGTTGCTTCCTACGAGCAGTACTTC.

The J gene is TRBJ2-3, the V gene TRBV3-1; D ambiguous. CDR3 size: 14 residues. The V end lost 3 bases, the J end lost 4 bases, and 11 bases lay between the germline ends. Germline CDR1 and CDR2: LGHDT and YNNKEL (reference sequence). The CDR3 protein is CASSQAGVPDTQYF. The CDR3 DNA is TGTGCCAGCAGCCAGGCAGGAGTTCCAGATACGCAGTATTTT.

This clonotype appeared a few times. The chain combines TRBV20-1 with TRBJ2-1; 11 positions agree with TRBD2. The germline V gene has CDR1 DFQATT and CDR2 SNEGSKA (reference sequence). CDR3 length: 17 amino acids. V shed 1 base, J shed 0 bases, and the junction held 5 bases outside the gene matches. As DNA, the CDR3 is TGCAGTGCTAGAGGGCTAGCGGGGGGCCGCTCCTACAATGAGCAGTTCTTC. Encoded protein: CSARGLAGGRSYNEQFF.

The rearrangement joins TRBV12-3 or TRBV12-4 to TRBJ1-3; D is perhaps TRBD1 (5 bases). This CDR3 has 16 amino acids. V lost 6 bases and J 1 base, leaving 16 bases between the germline ends. The DNA for the CDR3 is TGTGCCAGCAGAAGCCGACAGAAATTATCTGGAAACACCATATATTTT. Translated, it gives CASRSRQKLSGNTIYF.